This entry features one T cell receptor beta chain sequence. The antigen remains undetermined. TCRdb itself ran the reads through MiXCR, one entry per CDR3 protein. The sample has around 300,000 distinct CDR3 sequences, roughly a fifth seen once. The sample is drawn from a study of T cell repertoires in cytomegalovirus infection. For the study at large: Public TCR beta signature analysis indicated the presence of both CMV infection and matching HLA type.

In germline, CDR1 is LNHNV, CDR2 YYDKDF (reference sequence). CDR3 size: 16 residues. Unmatched junction bases numbered 8, after V lost 1 base and J lost 5 bases. The chain recombines TRBV15 with TRBJ2-5, with 9 bases lining up with TRBD2. Sequences were derived from cultured PBMCs, sampled from culture after CMV antigen stimulation. The sequence derives from a human donor in good health (CMV status not recorded). Some clones in this sample may be carry-over from other donors' samples. CDR3 DNA: TGTGCCACCAGCAGAGGAGGCGGGAGGGCCGTGGAGACCCAGTACTTC. It specifies CATSRGGGRAVETQYF. Combining the CDR3 with reference TRBV15 and TRBJ2-5 gives the whole variable domain DAMVIQNPRYQVTQFGKPVTLSCSQTLNHNVMYWYQQKSSQAPKLLFHYYDKDFNNEADTPDNFQSRRPNTSFCFLDIRSPGLGDTAMYLCATSRGGGRAVETQYFGPGTRLLVL.